The sequence of this T cell receptor beta chain was determined in a study of blood T cell repertoires in COVID-19. Overall study context: Sources were T cells, B-cell-depleted T cells, or PBMCs; the material itself was cDNA or gDNA.

Seattle researchers signed up patients amid active infection and tracked them longitudinally. CDR1 is SGHRS and CDR2 is YFSETQ in the germline V gene. The CDR3 is 13 amino acids. Trimming cost V 0 bases and J 5 bases, with 9 bases left between them. The protocol was immunoSEQ multiplex PCR, while the TCRdb copy is restricted to in-frame clones and leaves out a portion. This sample has some 70,000 clones, with 70% to 90% found just once. Sequences were obtained from peripheral blood. The TCR was taken from a woman aged 50 to 60 with COVID-19, enrolled during active disease. The V call is TRBV5-1, the J call TRBJ2-7, with D unclear. The CDR3 reads CASSLGILDEQYF. Written as DNA, the CDR3 is TGCGCCAGCAGCTTGGGCATTCTAGACGAGCAGTACTTC.